These T cell receptor beta chains were read from a single sample in a study of cytomegalovirus exposure and HLA in healthy donors. This table comes from immunoSEQ multiplex PCR, and its TCRdb copy is limited to in-frame clones, with some not included. This sample has under 300,000 clones, with roughly 88% found just once. Sequencing was carried out using PBMCs. These receptors came from a man aged 40-50 years in good health and CMV-seropositive. Both conserved end residues are part of each CDR3. D genes are given only for firm matches. Not all rows give a size; the values are once, few, many and, for expanded clones, a class.

-,TRBV15,-,TRBJ2-7,CATSNTGLRSSYEQYF,TGTGCCACCAGCAACACGGGACTGAGGAGCTCCTACGAGCAGTACTTC
-,TRBV19,-,TRBJ1-2,CASSIGAGANYGYTF,TGTGCCAGTAGTATAGGAGCAGGGGCTAACTATGGCTACACCTTC
-,TRBV27,-,TRBJ1-5,CASSLSGGSNQPQHF,TGTGCCAGCAGTTTATCGGGAGGTAGCAATCAGCCCCAGCATTTT
TRBD2,TRBV2,-,TRBJ2-3,CASKGLAGGGDTQYF,TGTGCCAGCAAGGGACTAGCGGGAGGTGGGGATACGCAGTATTTT
-,TRBV27,-,TRBJ2-2,CASSSRLYPGELFF,TGTGCCAGCAGTTCCAGACTTTACCCCGGGGAGCTGTTTTTT
TRBD2,TRBV4-3,-,TRBJ2-7,CASSQDPAGGQYEQYF,TGCGCCAGCAGTCAAGACCCAGCGGGAGGGCAGTACGAGCAGTACTTC
-,TRBV19,-,TRBJ2-7,CASSIRAPRVGSSYEQYF,TGTGCCAGTAGTATACGTGCGCCCAGGGTAGGAAGCTCCTACGAGCAGTACTTC
-,TRBV13,-,TRBJ2-2,CASSAQTGELFF,TGTGCCAGCAGCGCCCAGACCGGGGAGCTGTTTTTT
TRBD1,TRBV2,-,TRBJ2-7,CASTPAGTGIYEQYF,TGTGCCAGCACCCCGGCCGGGACAGGGATTTACGAGCAGTACTTC
TRBD2,TRBV6-4,-,TRBJ2-5,CASSDPLLAGGEAQYF,TGTGCCAGCAGTGACCCTTTACTAGCGGGAGGCGAGGCCCAGTACTTC
-,TRBV7-9,-,TRBJ2-5,CASSPKLAFPLQETQYF,TGTGCCAGCAGCCCTAAATTAGCATTCCCCCTCCAAGAGACCCAGTACTTC
-,TRBV5-1,-,TRBJ2-1,CASSFFSPGNEQFF,TGCGCCAGCAGCTTCTTTAGTCCGGGGAATGAGCAGTTCTTC
-,TRBV27,few,TRBJ2-7,CASSLSRESSYEQYF,TGTGCCAGCAGTTTATCGCGTGAGAGCTCCTACGAGCAGTACTTC
TRBD1,TRBV7-8,-,TRBJ1-1,CASSLTGDTEAFF,TGTGCCAGCAGCCTGACAGGGGACACTGAAGCTTTCTTT
-,TRBV27,-,TRBJ2-3,CASSFSGSTDTQYF,TGTGCCAGCAGTTTTTCCGGTAGCACAGATACGCAGTATTTT
TRBD2,TRBV4-1,-,TRBJ2-1,CASSQSRREGNEQFF,TGCGCCAGCAGCCAATCTCGGCGGGAGGGGAATGAGCAGTTCTTC
-,TRBV4-1,-,TRBJ2-7,CASSQGTRGLSYEQYF,TGCGCCAGCAGCCAAGGAACCAGGGGCCTCTCCTACGAGCAGTACTTC
-,TRBV6-1,-,TRBJ1-2,CASSQKGVAYGYTF,TGTGCCAGCAGTCAGAAGGGGGTAGCATATGGCTACACCTTC
TRBD1,TRBV14,-,TRBJ1-2,CASSPTGEPIYGHTF,TGTGCCAGCAGCCCAACAGGGGAACCTATTTATGGCCACACCTTC
-,TRBV18,-,TRBJ1-1,CASSPTSTGAEAFF,TGTGCCAGCTCACCGACTTCCACGGGGGCTGAAGCTTTCTTT
TRBD1,TRBV30,few,TRBJ1-1,CAWSTPDRETNTEAFF,TGTGCCTGGTCAACCCCGGACAGGGAAACGAACACTGAAGCTTTCTTT
TRBD1,TRBV7-9,-,TRBJ2-6,CASSQTGQGAAGANVLTF,TGTGCCAGCAGCCAAACCGGACAGGGGGCCGCTGGGGCCAACGTCCTGACTTTC
-,TRBV27,-,TRBJ1-3,CASSFNTASGNTIYF,TGTGCCAGCAGTTTTAATACAGCCTCTGGAAACACCATATATTTT
TRBD2,TRBV5-4,-,TRBJ2-1,CASSPGGSSYNEQFF,TGTGCCAGCAGTCCCGGGGGGAGCTCCTACAATGAGCAGTTCTTC
TRBD1,TRBV11-2,-,TRBJ1-2,CASSFGGTGNYGYTF,TGTGCCAGCAGCTTCGGAGGGACAGGAAACTATGGCTACACCTTC
TRBD2,TRBV6-1,-,TRBJ2-7,CASSDPGLAGGYEQYF,TGTGCCAGCAGTGACCCGGGACTAGCGGGGGGATACGAGCAGTACTTC
-,TRBV19,-,TRBJ1-4,CASSIQATSEKLFF,TGTGCCAGTAGTATCCAGGCTACCTCTGAAAAACTGTTTTTT
-,TRBV5-4,-,TRBJ1-1,CASSSFGVETEAFF,TGTGCCAGCAGCAGCTTCGGGGTTGAGACTGAAGCTTTCTTT
TRBD2,TRBV19,-,TRBJ2-1,CASSIMRASGINEQFF,TGTGCCAGTAGTATAATGAGGGCTAGCGGGATCAATGAGCAGTTCTTC
-,TRBV5-6,-,TRBJ1-3,CASSSKTTGRVGNTIYF,TGTGCCAGCAGCTCCAAAACGACAGGAAGGGTCGGAAACACCATATATTTT
-,TRBV19,-,TRBJ2-1,CASSPRVSGYNEQFF,TGTGCCAGTAGTCCCAGGGTTTCGGGCTACAATGAGCAGTTCTTC
TRBD2,TRBV11-3,-,TRBJ2-1,CASSARTSGSNNEQFF,TGTGCCAGCAGCGCCCGGACTAGCGGGAGTAACAATGAGCAGTTCTTC
-,TRBV5-1,-,TRBJ2-7,CASSLLRGGQYEQYF,TGCGCCAGCAGCTTGTTGCGGGGAGGCCAATACGAGCAGTACTTC
TRBD2,TRBV7-8,-,TRBJ2-7,CASSPRGGGTYEQYF,TGTGCCAGCAGCCCTCGAGGCGGGGGGACCTACGAGCAGTACTTC
TRBD1,TRBV5-4,-,TRBJ1-1,CASSLGFLTGANTEAFF,TGTGCCAGCAGCTTAGGTTTCCTGACAGGGGCGAACACTGAAGCTTTCTTT
-,TRBV5-8,-,TRBJ1-1,CASSHVNRVGSPEAFF,TGTGCCAGCAGTCATGTTAACAGGGTCGGATCGCCTGAAGCTTTCTTT